The T cell receptor (beta chain) described here comes from a study of control samples from healthy donors and cancer patients. The V gene's germline CDR1 is SGHRS and CDR2 YFSETQ. There are 14 residues in the CDR3. Deletions cut 5 bases from V and 0 bases from J, with 10 bases between. Generated by immunoSEQ multiplex PCR, the TCRdb table keeps only in-frame clones and is missing some. The data show over 150,000 clones, with about 91% seen just once and 2% to 2.5% held by the top ten. V usage is TRBV5-1 and J usage is TRBJ2-3, with unresolved D. The sequenced sample was blood. The clonotype comes from a woman aged 40 to 50 in good health. CDR3 protein: CASREVSSTDTQYF. In nucleotides, the CDR3 is TGCGCCAGCAGAGAGGTATCAAGCACAGATACGCAGTATTTT.